These 30 T cell receptor beta chains came from one sample sequenced in a study of preoperative IRX-2 immunotherapy in early breast cancer. Treatment of the sample: preoperative locoregional IRX-2 cytokine immunotherapy. Profiled with immunoSEQ multiplex PCR; TCRdb holds only in-frame clones, not every one. This sample yields 40,000 or so clones, of which over 85% are seen a single time; 1.6% belongs to the top ten. This sample comprised tumor tissue, obtained after IRX-2 immunotherapy. The receptors originated from a human donor with breast cancer.

V and J are TRBV29-1 and TRBJ1-2, with 7 positions matching TRBD1. The V and J ends lost 0 bases and 1 base, in that order; junction bases with no gene match: 8. The V gene's germline CDR1 is SQVTM and CDR2 ANQGSEA. The CDR3 length is 16 residues. CDR3 nucleotides: TGCAGCGTTGAAGACCCCAGGGGGGGCCGTAACTATGGCTACACCTTC. It codes for CSVEDPRGGRNYGYTF.

V is TRBV28 and J is TRBJ2-7; D unresolved. Deletions cut 6 bases from V and 4 bases from J, with 16 bases between. CDR1 and CDR2 (germline): MDHEN, SYDVKM. This CDR3 spans 14 amino acids. The CDR3 coding sequence is TGTGCCAGCAGCCCCCCGACGGGTTATTACGAGCAGTACTTC. Protein product: CASSPPTGYYEQYF.

This chain connects TRBV20-1 to TRBJ2-1; D gene uncertain. CDR3 length: 10 amino acids. Germline V gene lookup returns CDR1 DFQATT and CDR2 SNEGSKA (reference sequence). Trimming removed 8 bases at V and 8 bases at J, with 10 bases between. Here the CDR3 DNA reads TGCAGTCCCCGTATCCATGAGCAGTTCTTC. Its translation is CSPRIHEQFF.

The chain is built from TRBV5-1 and TRBJ1-6, with D unresolved. Trimming left V 1 base short and J 0 bases short, with 17 bases between. Germline assignment: CDR1 SGHRS and CDR2 YFSETQ. The CDR3 contains 19 residues. Here the CDR3 reads CASSLREVGRISYNSPLHF. In DNA, the CDR3 is TGCGCCAGCAGCTTGAGGGAGGTGGGCCGGATCTCCTATAATTCACCCCTCCACTTT.

The V gene is TRBV7-3, the J gene TRBJ2-7; D unresolved. The CDR3 length is 14 residues. Germline V CDR1 and CDR2: SGHTA, FQGTGA. Trimming stripped 1 base from V and 2 bases from J, with 9 bases between. CDR3 protein: CASSLIGNTYEQYF. CDR3 sequence (DNA): TGTGCCAGCAGCTTAATAGGGAACACCTACGAGCAGTACTTC.

V is TRBV27 and J is TRBJ2-1; 8 positions agree with TRBD2. The CDR3 consists of 14 residues. The ends lost 6 bases at V and 9 bases at J; junction bases unmatched: 10. Germline V gene sequence: CDR1 MNHEY, CDR2 SMNVEV (reference sequence). The CDR3 loop is CASSRGGFGGEQFF. DNA for the CDR3: TGTGCCAGCAGCCGGGGGGGCTTTGGTGGTGAGCAGTTCTTC.

The rearrangement links TRBV4-2 to TRBJ2-5; TRBD2 matches at 12 bases. Germline values: CDR1 LGHNA, CDR2 YNFKEQ. The V segment lost 4 bases and the J segment 4 bases; nucleotides outside the gene matches: 4. This CDR3 region has 15 residues. The CDR3 DNA sequence: TGTGCCAGCAGCCGGACTAGCGGGACTGTAGAGACCCAGTACTTC. Protein product: CASSRTSGTVETQYF.

The chain carries TRBV6-1 and TRBJ2-7; D ambiguous. CDR1 is MNHNS, CDR2 SASEGT, per germline. The V and J ends lost 6 bases and 2 bases respectively, with 17 bases between them. This CDR3 has 15 residues. The CDR3 coding sequence is TGTGCCAGCAGAACTGAAGCCGACATACCCTACGAGCAGTACTTC. Its protein is CASRTEADIPYEQYF.

This clone was seen a single time. CDR3 protein: CASSWMGGYEQYF. The CDR3 DNA follows: TGCGCCAGCAGCTGGATGGGGGGTTACGAGCAGTACTTC. The chain employs TRBV5-1 and TRBJ2-7; perhaps TRBD2 as D (6 bases). Trimming pared 3 bases from V and 4 bases from J, leaving 11 bases between. Germline CDR1 and CDR2: SGHRS and YFSETQ. The CDR3 totals 13 residues. Filled out from reference TRBV5-1 and TRBJ2-7, the complete variable domain reads KAGVTQTPRYLIKTRGQQVTLSCSPISGHRSVSWYQQTPGQGLQFLFEYFSETQRNKGNFPGRFSGRQFSNSRSEMNVSTLELGDSALYLCASSWMGGYEQYFGPGTRLTVT.

The rearrangement uses TRBV11-3 and TRBJ2-5; D is unresolved. The CDR3 runs to 14 residues. V was clipped by 1 base and J by 4 bases, with 10 bases between them. Germline-derived CDR1 and CDR2 are SGHNT and YENEEA. This CDR3 is CASSLGSGRETQYF. The CDR3 nucleotides are TGTGCCAGCAGCTTAGGGTCGGGCCGAGAGACCCAGTACTTC.

This sequence joins TRBV21-1 and TRBJ1-2. TRBV21-1 is a recognized pseudogene. The CDR3 runs 18 residues. In DNA, the CDR3 is TGTGCCAGCAACTCCGGGAGGACGTTTACGTTTGCTAACTATGGCTACACCTTC. Encoded protein: CASNSGRTFTFANYGYTF.

This chain connects TRBV5-8 to TRBJ2-2, with D unresolved. V was trimmed by 0 bases and J by 7 bases, leaving 7 bases between them. Germline V lookup: CDR1 SGHTS, CDR2 YDEGEE. The CDR3 extends over 13 amino acids. CDR3 amino acids: CASSLVLLGELFF. CDR3 DNA sequence: TGTGCCAGCAGCTTGGTTCTGCTCGGGGAGCTGTTTTTT.

The rearrangement uses TRBV28 and TRBJ2-5, with 9 positions matching TRBD1. CDR3 length: 14 amino acids. Trimming removed 6 bases from V and 4 bases from J; junction bases left unmatched: 6. Per the germline V gene, CDR1 is MDHEN and CDR2 is SYDVKM. CDR3 protein: CASRTQGAGETQYF. As DNA, the CDR3 is TGTGCCAGCAGAACACAGGGGGCTGGAGAGACCCAGTACTTC.

The chain recombines TRBV4-2 with TRBJ2-3; possible D gene TRBD2, 6 bases. V was shortened by 1 base and J by 6 bases, with 11 bases between the two germline ends. CDR3 length: 14 residues. Germline lookup yields CDR1 LGHNA and CDR2 YNFKEQ. CDR3 protein: CASSQAGVEDTQYF. CDR3 sequence (DNA): TGTGCCAGCAGCCAAGCGGGGGTCGAGGATACGCAGTATTTT.

The rearrangement joins TRBV5-8 to TRBJ1-2, with D perhaps matching TRBD1 (5 bases). The V end lost 0 bases, the J end lost 2 bases, and 14 bases lay between the germline ends. Germline V gives CDR1 SGHTS, CDR2 YDEGEE. The CDR3 consists of 16 residues. The CDR3 loop reads CASSLEGLETNYGYTF. CDR3 nucleotides: TGTGCCAGCAGCTTGGAGGGGTTGGAAACCAACTATGGCTACACCTTC.

This clone appeared once. The V call is TRBV28, the J call TRBJ1-2; no clear D gene. CDR1 MDHEN and CDR2 SYDVKM come from the germline V gene. Between the trimmed V and J ends, which lost 5 bases and 8 bases, there was a span of 12 bases. CDR3 length: 12 residues. CDR3 sequence: CASSRFPEGYTF. The CDR3 coding sequence is TGTGCCAGCAGTCGCTTTCCCGAAGGCTACACCTTC.

The J gene is TRBJ1-5, the V gene TRBV5-8; the D gene is possibly TRBD1 (5 bases). V lost 9 bases, J lost 5 bases, and 15 bases lay in between. Looked up from germline, CDR1 is SGHTS and CDR2 is YDEGEE. This CDR3 comprises 13 residues. The CDR3 DNA follows: TGTGCCACGGGTATCAGGGTGCATCAGCCCCAGCATTTT. It is translated as CATGIRVHQPQHF.

The chain is built from TRBV28 and TRBJ1-2; 8 nucleotides line up with TRBD1. With 6 bases clipped from V and 4 bases from J, the junction kept 16 bases outside the gene matches. The CDR3 covers 17 residues. Germline V gene sequence: CDR1 MDHEN, CDR2 SYDVKM. CDR3 sequence reads: CASRWDRLGYLFYGYTF. CDR3 DNA: TGTGCCAGCAGATGGGACAGGCTTGGTTATCTATTCTATGGCTACACCTTC.

V and J are TRBV18 and TRBJ2-7; tentative D call: TRBD2 (6 bases). The CDR3 runs to 12 residues. The germline V gene encodes CDR1 KGHSH and CDR2 LQKENI. Trimming left V 8 bases short and J 3 bases short, with 11 bases between. The CDR3 DNA reads as TGTGCCAGCGGATGGGGGGACTACGAGCAGTACTTC. This codes for CASGWGDYEQYF.

This sequence joins TRBV2 and TRBJ2-1, with D perhaps given as TRBD1 or TRBD2 (5 bases each). This CDR3 contains 15 residues. Germline-derived CDR1 and CDR2 are SNHLY and FYNNEI. The germline V and J ends were trimmed by 7 bases and 4 bases, with 17 bases remaining between them. CDR3 loop: CASTRGLPRYNEQFF. The CDR3, as DNA: TGTGCCAGCACACGGGGCTTGCCCAGGTACAATGAGCAGTTCTTC.

This clone was observed a handful of times. The chain couples TRBV19 to TRBJ2-7, with D hard to call. The CDR3 totals 13 residues. Germline values: CDR1 LNHDA, CDR2 SQIVND (reference sequence). V was cut by 6 bases and J by 1 base, with 10 bases left in between. The DNA of the CDR3 is TGTGCCAGTAGACCGGTACGATCCTACGAGCAGTACTTC. Amino acids: CASRPVRSYEQYF.

V gene TRBV5-5 combines with J gene TRBJ2-1; D gene uncertain. Trimming took off 4 bases at V and 0 bases at J, with 11 bases between the two ends. There are 15 residues in the CDR3. Germline V gene sequence: CDR1 SGHKS, CDR2 YYEKEE (reference sequence). As DNA, the CDR3 is TGTGCCAGCAGCCCGGTCGGTTCCTCCTACAATGAGCAGTTCTTC. It codes for CASSPVGSSYNEQFF.

The rearrangement uses TRBV7-2 and TRBJ2-5, with 11 bases that match TRBD1. The CDR3 is 16 residues long. From germline, CDR1 is SGHTA and CDR2 FQGNSA. V shed 5 bases and J 5 bases; nucleotides not matched to a gene: 10. DNA for the CDR3: TGTGCCAGCAGCCCACGGGGACAGGGGGGGAGGGAGACCCAGTACTTC. Translation gives CASSPRGQGGRETQYF.

The J gene is TRBJ1-2, the V gene TRBV4-2, with D maybe TRBD1 (5 bases). Trimming left V 4 bases short and J 8 bases short, with 20 bases between. The CDR3 sequence is 15 residues long. Germline CDR1 LGHNA, CDR2 YNFKEQ. For the CDR3, the DNA is TGTGCCAGCAGCCTACCGACGGGGGTATACGGCGGCTACACCTTC. The encoded protein is CASSLPTGVYGGYTF.

The chain links TRBV14 to TRBJ1-4; 8 nucleotides agree with TRBD1. V gave up 4 bases and J gave up 8 bases; unmatched junction bases: 9. CDR3 length equals 15 residues. Germline V gene data show CDR1 as SGHDN and CDR2 as FVKESK. The CDR3 is CASSRPGGAGEKLFF. CDR3 bases: TGTGCCAGCAGCCGACCAGGGGGCGCAGGCGAAAAACTGTTTTTT.

V is TRBV4-1 and J is TRBJ1-4; TRBD1 might be the D (5 bases). The CDR3 has 15 residues. V lost 4 bases and J lost 8, with 17 bases in between. Germline CDR1 is MGHRA and CDR2 is YSYEKL. In nucleotides, the CDR3 is TGCGCCAGCAGCCGGGGGAGCCAACTAAACGAAAAACTGTTTTTT. Translated, it gives CASSRGSQLNEKLFF.

The chain uses TRBV7-2 and TRBJ2-7, with D hard to call. With 5 bases removed from V and 0 bases from J, the gap between germline ends came to 20 bases. The CDR3 has 17 residues. CDR1 and CDR2 (germline): SGHTA, FQGNSA. The CDR3 protein is CASSPLLRRRGSYEQYF. In nucleotides, the CDR3 is TGTGCCAGCAGCCCCCTGTTACGGCGCCGCGGCTCCTACGAGCAGTACTTC.

Regarding this clone: The conserved final phenylalanine or tryptophan is absent from the CDR3, which likely points to a read error. Because the CDR3's place on the DNA is in doubt, the DNA is left out and the CDR3 is given as listed by TCRdb. This sequence joins TRBV23-1 and TRBJ2-7; the table names TRBD2, a call not compared with the DNA. TRBV23-1 is marked as an open reading frame, function uncertain. The CDR3 contains 10 residues when both ends are counted. This CDR3 reads CASGHETRNT.

The chain carries TRBV7-2 and TRBJ1-5, with D unclear. The CDR3 extends over 13 amino acids. Germline CDR1 and CDR2: SGHTA and FQGNSA. Trimming left V 5 bases short and J 4 bases short, with 9 bases between. CDR3 amino acids: CASSVDRNQPQHF. For the CDR3, the DNA is TGTGCCAGCAGCGTAGACCGGAATCAGCCCCAGCATTTT.

The chain uses TRBV5-6 and TRBJ1-6, with D hard to call. The germline V gene encodes CDR1 SGHDT and CDR2 YYEEEE. V lost 2 bases and J lost 14, with 17 bases in between. The CDR3 is 14 residues long. The CDR3 loop reads CASSLRGWLGALHF. In DNA form, the CDR3 reads TGTGCCAGCAGCTTACGAGGCTGGCTTGGAGCCCTCCACTTT.